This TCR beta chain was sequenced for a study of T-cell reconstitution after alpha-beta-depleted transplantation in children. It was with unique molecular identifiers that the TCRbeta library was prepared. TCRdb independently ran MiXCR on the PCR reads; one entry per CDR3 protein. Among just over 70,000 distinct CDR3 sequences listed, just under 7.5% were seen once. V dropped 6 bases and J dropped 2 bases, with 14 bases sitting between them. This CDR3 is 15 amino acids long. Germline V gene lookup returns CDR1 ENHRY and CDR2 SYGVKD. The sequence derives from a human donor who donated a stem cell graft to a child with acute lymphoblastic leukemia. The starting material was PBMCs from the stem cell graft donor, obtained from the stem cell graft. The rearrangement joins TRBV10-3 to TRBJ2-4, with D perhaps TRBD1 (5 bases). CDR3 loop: CAISREGMTKNIQYF. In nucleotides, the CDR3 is TGTGCCATCAGCAGGGAAGGGATGACCAAAAACATTCAGTACTTC.